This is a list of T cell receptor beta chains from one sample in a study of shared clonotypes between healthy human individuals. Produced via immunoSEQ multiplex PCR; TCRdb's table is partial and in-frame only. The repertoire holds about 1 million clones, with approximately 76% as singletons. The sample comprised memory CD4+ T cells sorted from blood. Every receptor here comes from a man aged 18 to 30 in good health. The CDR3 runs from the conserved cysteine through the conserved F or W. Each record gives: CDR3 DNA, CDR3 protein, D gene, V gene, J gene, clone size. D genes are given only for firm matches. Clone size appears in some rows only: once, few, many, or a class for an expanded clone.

CDR3 DNA: TGTGCCAGCAGTCGCAGGAACGGGAACACTAACTATGGCTACACCTTC
CDR3 protein: CASSRRNGNTNYGYTF
D gene: NA
V gene: TRBV27
J gene: TRBJ1-2
clone size: few

CDR3 DNA: TGCGCCAGCAGCTTGGCAGGGACAGCGAACACTGAAGCTTTCTTT
CDR3 protein: CASSLAGTANTEAFF
D gene: TRBD1
V gene: TRBV5-1
J gene: TRBJ1-1
clone size: NA

CDR3 DNA: TGCGCCAGCAGCCCCCGACAGGGGGCGGGAAACACTGAAGCTTTCTTT
CDR3 protein: CASSPRQGAGNTEAFF
D gene: TRBD1
V gene: TRBV5-1
J gene: TRBJ1-1
clone size: NA

CDR3 DNA: TGCGCCAGCAGCCGGACAGGTTTAGACGCCTACAATGAGCAGTTCTTC
CDR3 protein: CASSRTGLDAYNEQFF
D gene: TRBD1
V gene: TRBV5-1
J gene: TRBJ2-1
clone size: NA

CDR3 DNA: TGTGCCAGCAGCGGTAGCGGGAGGCTAAGTGAGACCCAGTACTTC
CDR3 protein: CASSGSGRLSETQYF
D gene: TRBD2
V gene: TRBV7-2
J gene: TRBJ2-5
clone size: NA

CDR3 DNA: TGTGCCAGCAGCCTCCAGTACAATGAGCAGTTCTTC
CDR3 protein: CASSLQYNEQFF
D gene: NA
V gene: TRBV28
J gene: TRBJ2-1
clone size: NA

CDR3 DNA: TGCGCCAGCAGCGGCGTGGGACAGGGGGCCTTGGAGACCCAGTACTTC
CDR3 protein: CASSGVGQGALETQYF
D gene: TRBD1
V gene: TRBV5-1
J gene: TRBJ2-5
clone size: NA

CDR3 DNA: TGCGCCAGCAGCCCGGAGACAGGACTGGGTCAGCCCCAGCATTTT
CDR3 protein: CASSPETGLGQPQHF
D gene: NA
V gene: TRBV5-1
J gene: TRBJ1-5
clone size: NA

CDR3 DNA: TGCGCCAGCAGCCCGGACCGGGACTCCTACAATGAGCAGTTCTTC
CDR3 protein: CASSPDRDSYNEQFF
D gene: NA
V gene: TRBV5-1
J gene: TRBJ2-1
clone size: NA

CDR3 DNA: TGCGCCAGCAGCTTGACCTCTGGAAACACCATATATTTT
CDR3 protein: CASSLTSGNTIYF
D gene: NA
V gene: TRBV5-1
J gene: TRBJ1-3
clone size: many

CDR3 DNA: TGCGCCAGCAGCGTACGGTGGGGAGAGACCCAGTACTTC
CDR3 protein: CASSVRWGETQYF
D gene: NA
V gene: TRBV4-3
J gene: TRBJ2-5
clone size: NA

CDR3 DNA: TGTGCCTGGTCCCCTGGCGTTAAGAGCCAGTACTTC
CDR3 protein: CAWSPGVKSQYF
D gene: NA
V gene: TRBV30
J gene: TRBJ2-5
clone size: NA

CDR3 DNA: TGCGCCAGCAGATTCGGGACTAGCGGTACAGATACGCAGTATTTT
CDR3 protein: CASRFGTSGTDTQYF
D gene: TRBD2
V gene: TRBV5-1
J gene: TRBJ2-3
clone size: NA

CDR3 DNA: TGTGCTAGCAGTTCACAGCTTCCGGCAACTAATGAAAAACTGTTTTTT
CDR3 protein: CASSSQLPATNEKLFF
D gene: NA
V gene: TRBV6-5
J gene: TRBJ1-4
clone size: NA

CDR3 DNA: TGTGCCATCAGCGATCCCGGGACAGGGGGTAGCTCACCCCTCCACTTT
CDR3 protein: CAISDPGTGGSSPLHF
D gene: TRBD1
V gene: TRBV10-3
J gene: TRBJ1-6
clone size: NA

CDR3 DNA: TGTGCCAGCAGAGAAGACAGGGGATATAATTCACCCCTCCACTTT
CDR3 protein: CASREDRGYNSPLHF
D gene: TRBD1
V gene: TRBV2
J gene: TRBJ1-6
clone size: NA

CDR3 DNA: TGTGCTAGCAGCTTGTCGGGACTAGCGGGAGACAATGAGCAGTTCTTC
CDR3 protein: CASSLSGLAGDNEQFF
D gene: TRBD2
V gene: TRBV7-7
J gene: TRBJ2-1
clone size: once

CDR3 DNA: TGTGCCAGCAGTGAACGTTCACCCCTCCACTTT
CDR3 protein: CASSERSPLHF
D gene: NA
V gene: TRBV2
J gene: TRBJ1-6
clone size: few

CDR3 DNA: TGTGCCAGCAGAAGGACGCAGAACACTGAAGCTTTCTTT
CDR3 protein: CASRRTQNTEAFF
D gene: NA
V gene: TRBV6-6
J gene: TRBJ1-1
clone size: NA

CDR3 DNA: TGTGCCAGCAGCTTCGGCCAGGGTTCGTCACCCCTCCACTTT
CDR3 protein: CASSFGQGSSPLHF
D gene: NA
V gene: TRBV11-2
J gene: TRBJ1-6
clone size: NA

CDR3 DNA: TGTGCCAGCAGCGAGAGACAGGGGAACACTGAAGCTTTCTTT
CDR3 protein: CASSERQGNTEAFF
D gene: TRBD1
V gene: TRBV7-6
J gene: TRBJ1-1
clone size: NA

CDR3 DNA: TGTGCCTGGAGTGTGGGAGATGGCTACACCTTC
CDR3 protein: CAWSVGDGYTF
D gene: NA
V gene: TRBV30
J gene: TRBJ1-2
clone size: NA

CDR3 DNA: TGCGCCAGCAGCTTGGGCTCTATGGCAACTAATGAAAAACTGTTTTTT
CDR3 protein: CASSLGSMATNEKLFF
D gene: NA
V gene: TRBV5-1
J gene: TRBJ1-4
clone size: NA

CDR3 DNA: TGTGCCACCAGCAGAGCGGGATTCCAAGAGACCCAGTACTTC
CDR3 protein: CATSRAGFQETQYF
D gene: NA
V gene: TRBV15
J gene: TRBJ2-5
clone size: NA

CDR3 DNA: TGCGCCAGCAGCTCCCCAAACGGAGAGACCCAGTACTTC
CDR3 protein: CASSSPNGETQYF
D gene: NA
V gene: TRBV5-1
J gene: TRBJ2-5
clone size: NA

CDR3 DNA: TGTGCCAGCAGCTTAGGCTTGCCGGGACAGGGGGCGAGGTACGAGCAGTACTTC
CDR3 protein: CASSLGLPGQGARYEQYF
D gene: TRBD1
V gene: TRBV7-2
J gene: TRBJ2-7
clone size: NA

CDR3 DNA: TGCGCCAGCAGCTTGGGAACTTCGGGACAGGGGGCCCACGAGCAGTACTTC
CDR3 protein: CASSLGTSGQGAHEQYF
D gene: TRBD1
V gene: TRBV5-1
J gene: TRBJ2-7
clone size: NA

CDR3 DNA: TGTGCCAGCACCCCAACGCTAGGGACGCTCACTGAAGCTTTCTTT
CDR3 protein: CASTPTLGTLTEAFF
D gene: NA
V gene: TRBV6-6
J gene: TRBJ1-1
clone size: once

CDR3 DNA: TGTGTGGAGGGGGGAGGAAACTCCGCTAATGAAAAACTGTTTTTT
CDR3 protein: CVEGGGNSANEKLFF
D gene: NA
V gene: TRBV18
J gene: TRBJ1-4
clone size: NA

CDR3 DNA: TGCAGCGCCGGGACAGGGAGCAATCAGCCCCAGCATTTT
CDR3 protein: CSAGTGSNQPQHF
D gene: TRBD1
V gene: TRBV29-1
J gene: TRBJ1-5
clone size: NA

CDR3 DNA: TGCGCCCCCCGTTCCGCGGAGGGGCCCTACGAGCAGTACTTC
CDR3 protein: CAPRSAEGPYEQYF
D gene: NA
V gene: TRBV4-3
J gene: TRBJ2-7
clone size: NA

CDR3 DNA: TGTGCCAGTAGTATCTCCAACAGGGTAACTGAAGCTTTCTTT
CDR3 protein: CASSISNRVTEAFF
D gene: NA
V gene: TRBV19
J gene: TRBJ1-1
clone size: NA

CDR3 DNA: TGTGCCAGCAGTCTCGACGGAGGCTATGGCTACACCTTC
CDR3 protein: CASSLDGGYGYTF
D gene: NA
V gene: TRBV28
J gene: TRBJ1-2
clone size: NA

CDR3 DNA: TGTGCCAGCAGCTTGGGAGTTTGGGAGCAGTACTTC
CDR3 protein: CASSLGVWEQYF
D gene: NA
V gene: TRBV5-6
J gene: TRBJ2-7
clone size: few

CDR3 DNA: TGTGCCAGCAGCTCCGCCATCACCGGGGAGCTGTTTTTT
CDR3 protein: CASSSAITGELFF
D gene: NA
V gene: TRBV5-4
J gene: TRBJ2-2
clone size: NA

CDR3 DNA: TGTGCCAGCAGTGTAGGAGGGGGGGCCGTATCAGATACGCAGTATTTT
CDR3 protein: CASSVGGGAVSDTQYF
D gene: NA
V gene: TRBV25-1
J gene: TRBJ2-3
clone size: NA

CDR3 DNA: TGCGCCAGCAGCTTGACCGGGACAGGGGGCCCCCCTAACTATGGCTACACCTTC
CDR3 protein: CASSLTGTGGPPNYGYTF
D gene: TRBD1
V gene: TRBV5-1
J gene: TRBJ1-2
clone size: NA

CDR3 DNA: TGTGCCAGCAGCCCCGGGAACACCGCCTACAATGAGCAGTTCTTC
CDR3 protein: CASSPGNTAYNEQFF
D gene: NA
V gene: TRBV5-4
J gene: TRBJ2-1
clone size: NA

CDR3 DNA: TGTGCCAGCTCACCGCCGGGACCTTTATACGAGCAGTACTTC
CDR3 protein: CASSPPGPLYEQYF
D gene: NA
V gene: TRBV18
J gene: TRBJ2-7
clone size: NA

CDR3 DNA: TGTGCCAGCAGCTTCTGGCGGGGAGACACCTACGAGCAGTACTTC
CDR3 protein: CASSFWRGDTYEQYF
D gene: NA
V gene: TRBV7-2
J gene: TRBJ2-7
clone size: NA

CDR3 DNA: TGTGCCAGCAGGACGGACAGCACTGAAGCTTTCTTT
CDR3 protein: CASRTDSTEAFF
D gene: NA
V gene: TRBV2
J gene: TRBJ1-1
clone size: few

CDR3 DNA: TGTGCCAGCAGTGGGGACAGGGTTGGGAATTCACCCCTCCACTTT
CDR3 protein: CASSGDRVGNSPLHF
D gene: TRBD1
V gene: TRBV27
J gene: TRBJ1-6
clone size: NA

CDR3 DNA: TGTGCCAGCAGCCAAGTGGGAGGTGGGAACACTGAAGCTTTCTTT
CDR3 protein: CASSQVGGGNTEAFF
D gene: NA
V gene: TRBV4-2
J gene: TRBJ1-1
clone size: NA

CDR3 DNA: TGCGCCAGCAGCTTGGCTAGCGGAGCCACCGGGGAGCTGTTTTTT
CDR3 protein: CASSLASGATGELFF
D gene: TRBD2
V gene: TRBV5-1
J gene: TRBJ2-2
clone size: NA

CDR3 DNA: TGCAGCGTTCAAAGACTAGCGGGAACCTACAATGAGCAGTTCTTC
CDR3 protein: CSVQRLAGTYNEQFF
D gene: TRBD2
V gene: TRBV29-1
J gene: TRBJ2-1
clone size: NA

CDR3 DNA: TGTGCCAGCTCACCCCTAGAAGGTGAAGCTGGGGCCAACGTCCTGACTTTC
CDR3 protein: CASSPLEGEAGANVLTF
D gene: NA
V gene: TRBV18
J gene: TRBJ2-6
clone size: NA

CDR3 DNA: TGTGCCAGCAGCCCATCGACACACCAAGAGACCCAGTACTTC
CDR3 protein: CASSPSTHQETQYF
D gene: NA
V gene: TRBV7-9
J gene: TRBJ2-5
clone size: NA

CDR3 DNA: TGTGCCAGCAGTTACTCGGGAAATCAAGAGACCCAGTACTTC
CDR3 protein: CASSYSGNQETQYF
D gene: NA
V gene: TRBV6-6
J gene: TRBJ2-5
clone size: once

CDR3 DNA: TGTGCCAGCAGCATTAGCGGGAACTCCTACAATGAGCAGTTCTTC
CDR3 protein: CASSISGNSYNEQFF
D gene: TRBD2
V gene: TRBV9
J gene: TRBJ2-1
clone size: NA

CDR3 DNA: TGTGCTAGTGGTTTGGACCAGGCGAAACTTTACGAGCAGTACTTC
CDR3 protein: CASGLDQAKLYEQYF
D gene: NA
V gene: TRBV12-5
J gene: TRBJ2-7
clone size: NA

CDR3 DNA: TGTGCCAGCAGCTTAGTGGCAGAGATTTACGAGCAGTACTTC
CDR3 protein: CASSLVAEIYEQYF
D gene: NA
V gene: TRBV7-2
J gene: TRBJ2-7
clone size: NA

CDR3 DNA: TGCGCCAGCAGCCGCCTGGCTGGGACAGCCATTCATCAGCCCCAGCATTTT
CDR3 protein: CASSRLAGTAIHQPQHF
D gene: TRBD1
V gene: TRBV4-1
J gene: TRBJ1-5
clone size: many

CDR3 DNA: TGTGCCAGCAGACCACAGGGGGCAAGGCAGCCCCAGCATTTT
CDR3 protein: CASRPQGARQPQHF
D gene: TRBD1
V gene: TRBV28
J gene: TRBJ1-5
clone size: NA

CDR3 DNA: TGTGCCAGCAGTTTACAGCGGGGAGATGAAAAACTGTTTTTT
CDR3 protein: CASSLQRGDEKLFF
D gene: NA
V gene: TRBV5-4
J gene: TRBJ1-4
clone size: once

CDR3 DNA: TGTGCCTGGAGTGTACAGAGTGCGGTCGGGCAGTACTTC
CDR3 protein: CAWSVQSAVGQYF
D gene: NA
V gene: TRBV30
J gene: TRBJ2-7
clone size: NA

CDR3 DNA: TGTGCCAGCAGCTTAGCGTTGGGCGAGCAGTACTTC
CDR3 protein: CASSLALGEQYF
D gene: NA
V gene: TRBV7-2
J gene: TRBJ2-7
clone size: NA

CDR3 DNA: TGTGCCAGCAGCCCAGCCGCCTCCACCGGGGAGCTGTTTTTT
CDR3 protein: CASSPAASTGELFF
D gene: NA
V gene: TRBV11-3
J gene: TRBJ2-2
clone size: NA